A selection of T cell receptor beta chains follows, all from one sample in a study of cytomegalovirus exposure and HLA in healthy donors. The repertoire was sequenced with immunoSEQ multiplex PCR; TCRdb's copy has only in-frame clones and lacks some. Among 110,000 to 150,000 clones listed, 70% to 80% were seen once. The specimen sequenced was PBMCs. The receptors originated from a woman aged 55-69 years in good health and CMV-seropositive. The CDR3 runs from the conserved cysteine through the conserved F or W. A D gene is named only where the DNA matches it firmly. Only some rows state a clone size, as once, few, many or a class for expanded clones.

j_call: TRBJ1-2
clone_size: .
v_call: TRBV28
d_call: TRBD1
cdr3_aa: CASSFTDRDGYTF
cdr3_nt: TGTGCCAGCAGTTTTACGGACAGGGACGGCTACACCTTC

j_call: TRBJ2-7
clone_size: few
v_call: TRBV5-4
d_call: .
cdr3_aa: CASSPADSVKEQYF
cdr3_nt: TGTGCCAGCAGCCCGGCGGACAGCGTGAAAGAGCAGTACTTC

j_call: TRBJ1-1
clone_size: once
v_call: TRBV6-5
d_call: .
cdr3_aa: CASSYSEGNTEAFF
cdr3_nt: TGTGCCAGCAGTTACTCCGAGGGGAACACTGAAGCTTTCTTT

j_call: TRBJ1-1
clone_size: .
v_call: TRBV6-1
d_call: .
cdr3_aa: CASNVQENTEAFF
cdr3_nt: TGTGCCAGCAATGTTCAGGAGAACACTGAAGCTTTCTTT

j_call: TRBJ1-1
clone_size: .
v_call: TRBV7-3
d_call: .
cdr3_aa: CASSPYRNTEAFF
cdr3_nt: TGTGCCAGCAGCCCCTACCGGAACACTGAAGCTTTCTTT

j_call: TRBJ1-1
clone_size: .
v_call: TRBV5-1
d_call: TRBD1
cdr3_aa: CASSLRLGQGRSEAFF
cdr3_nt: TGCGCCAGCAGCTTGCGGTTGGGACAGGGACGTTCTGAAGCTTTCTTT

j_call: TRBJ1-1
clone_size: .
v_call: TRBV7-9
d_call: .
cdr3_aa: CASSLDSYTVEAFF
cdr3_nt: TGTGCCAGCAGCTTAGACAGTTATACTGTTGAAGCTTTCTTT

j_call: TRBJ1-1
clone_size: few
v_call: TRBV29-1
d_call: .
cdr3_aa: CSAFQGNTFF
cdr3_nt: TGCAGCGCCTTCCAGGGGAATACTTTCTTT

j_call: TRBJ2-2
clone_size: few
v_call: TRBV27
d_call: .
cdr3_aa: CASSPTNTGELFF
cdr3_nt: TGTGCCAGCAGTCCTACGAACACCGGGGAGCTGTTTTTT

j_call: TRBJ2-7
clone_size: .
v_call: TRBV11-2
d_call: TRBD2
cdr3_aa: CASSPPSGNYEQYF
cdr3_nt: TGTGCCAGCAGCCCCCCTAGCGGTAATTACGAGCAGTACTTC

j_call: TRBJ2-5
clone_size: .
v_call: TRBV5-1
d_call: .
cdr3_aa: CASSLGSGGIETQYF
cdr3_nt: TGCGCCAGCAGCTTGGGGTCAGGGGGGATCGAGACCCAGTACTTC

j_call: TRBJ2-5
clone_size: .
v_call: TRBV7-8
d_call: TRBD1
cdr3_aa: CASNDIDRGQETQYF
cdr3_nt: TGTGCCAGCAACGATATCGACAGGGGGCAAGAGACCCAGTACTTC

j_call: TRBJ2-7
clone_size: .
v_call: TRBV6-5
d_call: .
cdr3_aa: CASSYSSTSSYEQYF
cdr3_nt: TGTGCCAGCAGTTACTCTTCCACGAGCTCCTACGAGCAGTACTTC

j_call: TRBJ2-7
clone_size: .
v_call: TRBV19
d_call: .
cdr3_aa: CATKDTSSYEQYF
cdr3_nt: TGTGCCACCAAGGACACGAGCTCCTACGAGCAGTACTTC

j_call: TRBJ1-2
clone_size: few
v_call: TRBV5-4
d_call: TRBD1
cdr3_aa: CASSGGQGALYGYTF
cdr3_nt: TGTGCCAGCAGCGGGGGACAGGGGGCACTCTATGGCTACACCTTC

j_call: TRBJ1-4
clone_size: .
v_call: TRBV5-1
d_call: .
cdr3_aa: CASSLTGGGNEKLFF
cdr3_nt: TGCGCCAGCAGCTTGACCGGGGGGGGGAATGAAAAACTGTTTTTT

j_call: TRBJ2-5
clone_size: .
v_call: TRBV5-1
d_call: .
cdr3_aa: CASSPLAGEETQYF
cdr3_nt: TGCGCCAGCAGCCCGTTGGCAGGGGAGGAGACCCAGTACTTC

j_call: TRBJ1-2
clone_size: few
v_call: TRBV5-1
d_call: .
cdr3_aa: CASSLGLEDYGYTF
cdr3_nt: TGCGCCAGCAGCTTAGGATTGGAGGACTATGGCTACACCTTC

j_call: TRBJ2-3
clone_size: .
v_call: TRBV27
d_call: .
cdr3_aa: CASSFLYGRESSDTQYF
cdr3_nt: TGTGCCAGCAGTTTTCTGTACGGCAGGGAATCATCAGATACGCAGTATTTT

j_call: TRBJ1-2
clone_size: .
v_call: TRBV5-5
d_call: .
cdr3_aa: CASSVYPPGEGGYTF
cdr3_nt: TGTGCCAGCAGCGTTTACCCCCCAGGGGAGGGGGGCTACACCTTC

j_call: TRBJ2-2
clone_size: few
v_call: TRBV7-8
d_call: .
cdr3_aa: CASSPRQSANTGELFF
cdr3_nt: TGTGCCAGCAGCCCAAGACAGAGCGCGAACACCGGGGAGCTGTTTTTT

j_call: TRBJ2-3
clone_size: .
v_call: TRBV20-1
d_call: .
cdr3_aa: CSARVTDTQYF
cdr3_nt: TGCAGTGCTAGAGTAACAGATACGCAGTATTTT

j_call: TRBJ2-2
clone_size: .
v_call: TRBV30
d_call: TRBD2
cdr3_aa: CAWSGLAGYTGELFF
cdr3_nt: TGTGCCTGGAGTGGGCTAGCGGGATACACCGGGGAGCTGTTTTTT

j_call: TRBJ2-7
clone_size: few
v_call: TRBV6-5
d_call: .
cdr3_aa: CASSSISEQYF
cdr3_nt: TGTGCCAGCAGTTCCATTAGCGAGCAGTACTTC

j_call: TRBJ2-7
clone_size: .
v_call: TRBV6-6
d_call: TRBD2
cdr3_aa: CASARGGYEQYF
cdr3_nt: TGTGCCAGCGCCCGCGGGGGTTACGAGCAGTACTTC

j_call: TRBJ1-5
clone_size: .
v_call: TRBV28
d_call: .
cdr3_aa: CASSLRGGPQHF
cdr3_nt: TGTGCCAGCAGTTTACGGGGGGGGCCCCAGCATTTT

j_call: TRBJ2-7
clone_size: .
v_call: TRBV2
d_call: .
cdr3_aa: CASSVGGYEQYF
cdr3_nt: TGTGCCAGCAGTGTGGGAGGCTACGAGCAGTACTTC

j_call: TRBJ2-6
clone_size: .
v_call: TRBV7-9
d_call: .
cdr3_aa: CASSLGMAGANVLTF
cdr3_nt: TGTGCCAGCAGCTTAGGAATGGCCGGGGCCAACGTCCTGACTTTC

j_call: TRBJ1-1
clone_size: .
v_call: TRBV7-3
d_call: .
cdr3_aa: CASSLPGVTEAFF
cdr3_nt: TGTGCCAGCAGCCTTCCCGGGGTTACTGAAGCTTTCTTT

j_call: TRBJ1-1
clone_size: .
v_call: TRBV19
d_call: TRBD1
cdr3_aa: CASRDRVNTEAFF
cdr3_nt: TGTGCCAGTAGGGACAGGGTGAACACTGAAGCTTTCTTT

j_call: TRBJ1-3
clone_size: .
v_call: TRBV28
d_call: .
cdr3_aa: CASSFQGPQTGNTIYF
cdr3_nt: TGTGCCAGCAGTTTTCAGGGCCCTCAAACAGGAAACACCATATATTTT

j_call: TRBJ1-2
clone_size: few
v_call: TRBV5-1
d_call: TRBD1
cdr3_aa: CASSEGQGAGGYTF
cdr3_nt: TGCGCCAGCAGCGAGGGACAGGGGGCGGGAGGCTACACCTTC

j_call: TRBJ2-5
clone_size: few
v_call: TRBV5-6
d_call: TRBD2
cdr3_aa: CASSLGTRIETQYF
cdr3_nt: TGTGCCAGCAGCTTGGGGACTAGGATAGAGACCCAGTACTTC

j_call: TRBJ1-4
clone_size: .
v_call: TRBV5-1
d_call: .
cdr3_aa: CASSFSRARSHNEKLFF
cdr3_nt: TGCGCCAGCAGCTTTTCGAGGGCGAGGTCCCATAATGAAAAACTGTTTTTT

j_call: TRBJ2-3
clone_size: .
v_call: TRBV7-3
d_call: TRBD2
cdr3_aa: CASSPQGGGRAGDTQYF
cdr3_nt: TGTGCCAGCAGCCCCCAAGGCGGCGGGAGGGCCGGAGATACGCAGTATTTT

j_call: TRBJ1-2
clone_size: .
v_call: TRBV18
d_call: .
cdr3_aa: CASSPQPLEADPYGYTF
cdr3_nt: TGTGCCAGCTCACCCCAACCCCTCGAGGCCGATCCTTATGGCTACACCTTC

j_call: TRBJ1-1
clone_size: .
v_call: TRBV5-1
d_call: .
cdr3_aa: CASSLGGGPNTEAFF
cdr3_nt: TGCGCCAGCAGCCTGGGGGGAGGGCCAAACACTGAAGCTTTCTTT

j_call: TRBJ2-2
clone_size: .
v_call: TRBV29-1
d_call: TRBD2
cdr3_aa: CSVGQRSGTVTGELFF
cdr3_nt: TGCAGCGTTGGCCAGCGTAGCGGGACTGTGACCGGGGAGCTGTTTTTT

j_call: TRBJ1-2
clone_size: .
v_call: TRBV15
d_call: .
cdr3_aa: CATSRGLTDGYTF
cdr3_nt: TGTGCCACCAGCAGAGGGTTGACAGATGGCTACACCTTC

j_call: TRBJ1-3
clone_size: .
v_call: TRBV5-1
d_call: TRBD1
cdr3_aa: CASSSAGTGSGNTIYF
cdr3_nt: TGCGCCAGCAGCTCAGCCGGGACAGGGTCTGGAAACACCATATATTTT

j_call: TRBJ2-7
clone_size: .
v_call: TRBV2
d_call: TRBD2
cdr3_aa: CASSVRLAGYEQYF
cdr3_nt: TGTGCCAGCAGCGTAAGGCTAGCGGGATACGAGCAGTACTTC

j_call: TRBJ2-2
clone_size: .
v_call: TRBV19
d_call: .
cdr3_aa: CASIGGVPSIGELFF
cdr3_nt: TGTGCCAGTATCGGGGGAGTCCCCAGCATCGGGGAGCTGTTTTTT

j_call: TRBJ1-1
clone_size: .
v_call: TRBV5-1
d_call: .
cdr3_aa: CASSLEVTANTEAFF
cdr3_nt: TGCGCCAGCAGCTTGGAGGTGACAGCCAACACTGAAGCTTTCTTT

j_call: TRBJ2-5
clone_size: .
v_call: TRBV6-6
d_call: TRBD1
cdr3_aa: CASRQTGVVETQYF
cdr3_nt: TGTGCCAGCAGACAAACAGGGGTTGTTGAGACCCAGTACTTC

j_call: TRBJ1-4
clone_size: .
v_call: TRBV5-1
d_call: TRBD1
cdr3_aa: CASSSGTGDEKLFF
cdr3_nt: TGCGCCAGCAGCTCAGGGACAGGGGATGAAAAACTGTTTTTT

j_call: TRBJ1-5
clone_size: once
v_call: TRBV27
d_call: .
cdr3_aa: CASNAAGGPQPQHF
cdr3_nt: TGTGCCAGCAACGCGGCCGGGGGGCCTCAGCCCCAGCATTTT

j_call: TRBJ1-5
clone_size: .
v_call: TRBV6-5
d_call: TRBD1
cdr3_aa: CASSYSTDRGNQPQHF
cdr3_nt: TGTGCCAGCAGTTACTCAACGGACAGGGGCAATCAGCCCCAGCATTTT

j_call: TRBJ1-2
clone_size: once
v_call: TRBV4-1
d_call: .
cdr3_aa: CASSQAGAANYGYTF
cdr3_nt: TGCGCCAGCAGCCAAGCAGGCGCCGCTAACTATGGCTACACCTTC

j_call: TRBJ1-3
clone_size: once
v_call: TRBV5-1
d_call: .
cdr3_aa: CASSLDGSGNTIYF
cdr3_nt: TGCGCCAGCAGCTTGGACGGCTCTGGAAACACCATATATTTT

j_call: TRBJ1-5
clone_size: .
v_call: TRBV30
d_call: TRBD1
cdr3_aa: CAWSALRGQGISSNQPQHF
cdr3_nt: TGTGCCTGGAGTGCCCTCAGGGGACAGGGCATTAGTAGCAATCAGCCCCAGCATTTT